This TCR beta chain was sequenced during a study of T cell responses to AZD1222 COVID-19 vaccine. Study at large: Doses given second, at about 4 or about 12 weeks, were pooled.

The assay was immunoSEQ multiplex PCR, and TCRdb's table has in-frame clones only and misses some. Of 80,000 to 90,000 clones listed, roughly nine tenths are singletons. CDR3 length: 14 residues. The V segment lost 4 bases and the J segment 0 bases; nucleotides outside the gene matches: 1. CDR1 is LNHDA, CDR2 SQIVND, per germline (reference sequence). With regard to this clone: Its specificity is not known.

Regarding the study as a whole: Donors were largely white British and mainly female; clonal diversity was possibly underestimated. Unmutated variant regions are reportedly the target of nearly half of TCRs that are spike-specific. Researchers report vaccine-associated CD4 TCRs spanning spike, with dominance at 160-218 and 743-854.

The J gene is TRBJ2-7, the V gene TRBV19, with 9 bases lining up with TRBD1. The material sequenced was peripheral blood, taken on day 0 of AZD1222 vaccination. The receptor's source is an adult in good health. CDR3 loop: CASSRQGDSYEQYF. The CDR3 DNA is TGTGCCAGTAGTAGACAGGGGGACTCCTACGAGCAGTACTTC. The full variable domain, with the rest looked up from reference TRBV19 and TRBJ2-7, is DGGITQSPKYLFRKEGQNVTLSCEQNLNHDAMYWYRQDPGQGLRLIYYSQIVNDFQKGDIAEGYSVSREKKESFPLTVTSAQKNPTAFYLCASSRQGDSYEQYFGPGTRLTVT.